These 26 T cell receptor beta chains were all obtained from the same sample, sequenced in a study of technical replicates of blood from a handful of donors. Generated by immunoSEQ multiplex PCR, the TCRdb table keeps only in-frame clones and is missing some. The data hold 100,000 or so clones, with approximately 96% observed a single time. The sample taken for sequencing was T cells isolated from PBMCs. Every receptor here comes from a human donor in good health.

This clone was detected only a few times. The chain's CDR3 is CASSLEPLADYNEQFF. The DNA for the CDR3 is TGTGCCAGCAGTCTAGAACCACTAGCGGACTACAATGAGCAGTTCTTC. V usage is TRBV11-2 and J usage is TRBJ2-1, with 8 nucleotides matching TRBD2. This CDR3 is built from 16 residues. V gave up 6 bases and J gave up 3 bases; unmatched junction bases: 10. Germline V lookup: CDR1 SGHAT, CDR2 FQNNGV.

V gene TRBV10-3 combines with J gene TRBJ2-3, with D possibly TRBD1 on 6 matching bases. Looked up from germline, CDR1 is ENHRY and CDR2 is SYGVKD. With 0 bases removed from V and 0 bases from J, the gap between germline ends came to 13 bases. The CDR3 extends over 17 amino acids. The CDR3 nucleotides read TGTGCCATCAGTGAGTCGGCGAAGGACAGCAGCACAGATACGCAGTATTTT. Residues: CAISESAKDSSTDTQYF.

The chain combines TRBV5-1 with TRBJ1-1, with TRBD1 as a possible D gene (6 bases). The V gene lost 0 bases and the J gene lost 1 base, with 25 bases spanning the gap. Germline loops: CDR1 SGHRS, CDR2 YFSETQ. The CDR3 sequence is 20 residues long. This CDR3 is CASSLEWDIDVGRPNTEAFF. CDR3 nucleotide sequence: TGCGCCAGCAGCTTGGAATGGGACATCGATGTGGGCAGGCCGAACACTGAAGCTTTCTTT. The full variable domain, its missing parts supplied by reference TRBV5-1 and TRBJ1-1, is KAGVTQTPRYLIKTRGQQVTLSCSPISGHRSVSWYQQTPGQGLQFLFEYFSETQRNKGNFPGRFSGRQFSNSRSEMNVSTLELGDSALYLCASSLEWDIDVGRPNTEAFFGQGTRLTVV.

This clone was seen a single time. The chain couples TRBV19 to TRBJ2-5, with D maybe TRBD2 (6 bases). The V and J ends lost 5 bases and 2 bases respectively, with 9 bases between them. Germline V lookup: CDR1 LNHDA, CDR2 SQIVND (reference sequence). CDR3 length: 13 amino acids. The CDR3 DNA follows: TGTGCCAGTAGTTGGGGGAGGCAAGAGACCCAGTACTTC. Translating it yields CASSWGRQETQYF.

The V and J genes are TRBV28 and TRBJ1-5; D is perhaps TRBD1 (6 bases). The CDR3 is made up of 15 amino acids. The V end lost 5 bases, the J end lost 7 bases, and 18 bases lay between the germline ends. Germline V lookup: CDR1 MDHEN, CDR2 SYDVKM. CDR3 in DNA: TGTGCCAGCAGTACTCGGGGAGGGGGGGTCCAGCCCCAGCATTTT. Amino acids: CASSTRGGGVQPQHF.

The chain joins TRBV11-2 to TRBJ2-7; TRBD2 aligns across 7 bases. The CDR3 contains 16 residues. Germline V lookup: CDR1 SGHAT, CDR2 FQNNGV. The V gene end was trimmed by 5 bases and the J gene end by 4 bases; junction bases not matched to a gene: 14. The CDR3 DNA is TGTGCCAGCAGCCCAGCTCGGCCTAGCGGAAATTACGAGCAGTACTTC. This translates into CASSPARPSGNYEQYF.

The rearrangement links TRBV27 to TRBJ2-2, with D possibly TRBD2 on 5 matching bases. Per germline, CDR1 MNHEY and CDR2 SMNVEV (reference sequence). CDR3 length equals 15 residues. V was trimmed by 4 bases and J by 4 bases, leaving 13 bases between them. The CDR3 loop reads CASSSLTGFTGELFF. The CDR3 DNA reads TGTGCCAGCAGTTCACTGACGGGATTCACCGGGGAGCTGTTTTTT.

V gene TRBV2 combines with J gene TRBJ2-7; 10 bases are a match to TRBD1. This CDR3 comprises 14 residues. Per germline, CDR1 SNHLY and CDR2 FYNNEI. The junction had 10 bases not matched to a gene; V was cut back by 7 bases and J by 7 bases. The CDR3 region is CASNPGQGYSEQYF. CDR3 coding DNA: TGTGCCAGCAACCCGGGACAGGGGTATAGTGAGCAGTACTTC.

The chain is built from TRBV6-5 and TRBJ2-7, with unresolved D. CDR1 and CDR2 (germline): MNHEY, SVGAGI. V lost 5 bases, J lost 2 bases, and 16 bases lay in between. The CDR3 has 15 residues. CDR3 residues: CASSQAVLSPYEQYF. The CDR3, as DNA: TGTGCCAGCAGTCAGGCCGTCCTTAGTCCCTACGAGCAGTACTTC.

The chain couples TRBV2 to TRBJ1-1, with TRBD1 as a possible D gene (5 bases). The CDR3 contains 12 residues. The V gene lost 6 bases and the J gene lost 3 bases, with 8 bases spanning the gap. Looked up from germline, CDR1 is SNHLY and CDR2 is FYNNEI. CDR3 sequence reads: CASRKGDTEAFF. CDR3 bases: TGTGCCAGCAGGAAAGGGGACACTGAAGCTTTCTTT.

The chain carries TRBV7-8 and TRBJ1-2, with TRBD1 matching 8 bases. V lost 5 bases and J lost 3; bases outside the gene matches: 8. The length of the CDR3 is 15 residues. Per germline, CDR1 SGHVS and CDR2 FQNEAQ. The CDR3: CASSPRTGTYYGYTF. As DNA, the CDR3 is TGTGCCAGCAGCCCCAGGACAGGGACCTACTATGGCTACACCTTC.

The chain employs TRBV6-1 and TRBJ1-4; TRBD1 matches at 7 bases. Looked up from germline, CDR1 is MNHNS and CDR2 is SASEGT. Trimming removed 4 bases from V and 8 bases from J; junction bases left unmatched: 7. The CDR3 length is 14 residues. The CDR3 loop is CASSVHRGGEKLFF. The DNA for the CDR3 is TGTGCCAGCAGTGTCCACAGGGGTGGCGAAAAACTGTTTTTT.

The rearrangement joins TRBV5-1 to TRBJ2-5, with 7 bases fitting TRBD1. The CDR3 has 15 amino acids. Germline CDR1 and CDR2: SGHRS and YFSETQ. V lost 2 bases, J lost 3 bases, and 7 bases stayed unmatched. In DNA form, the CDR3 reads TGCGCCAGCAGCTTAATGACAGGGTCCAAAGAGACCCAGTACTTC. Translation: CASSLMTGSKETQYF.

The chain combines TRBV6-1 with TRBJ1-1; tentatively, D is TRBD1 (5 bases). CDR1 is MNHNS, CDR2 SASEGT, per germline. The CDR3 is 13 amino acids. The V gene lost 1 base and the J gene lost 8 bases, with 11 bases spanning the gap. CDR3 protein: CASSEVIGGEAFF. In nucleotides, the CDR3 is TGTGCCAGCAGTGAAGTGATTGGGGGGGAAGCTTTCTTT.

The J gene is TRBJ2-7, the V gene TRBV10-3; 7 bases match TRBD1. Germline CDR1 is ENHRY and CDR2 is SYGVKD. CDR3 length: 13 amino acids. Written as DNA, the CDR3 is TGTGTGGTGGGGACAGAGATCTCCTACGAGCAGTACTTC. This codes for CVVGTEISYEQYF.

This rearrangement joins TRBV6-5 to TRBJ2-5, with D perhaps matching TRBD1 (5 bases). Germline assignment: CDR1 MNHEY and CDR2 SVGAGI. Trimming took 0 bases from V and 4 from J, leaving 9 bases between them. The length of the CDR3 is 14 residues. The CDR3 DNA sequence: TGTGCCAGCAGTTACTCGGCCAGGGCAGAGACCCAGTACTTC. Encoded protein: CASSYSARAETQYF.

The rearrangement links TRBV30 to TRBJ2-3, with 9 positions matching TRBD2. This CDR3 has 14 residues. J lost 5 bases, V lost 2 bases, and 5 bases had no gene match. Germline values: CDR1 GTSNPN, CDR2 SVGIG (reference sequence). CDR3 residues: CAWSSGRRIDTQYF. For the CDR3, the DNA is TGTGCCTGGAGTAGCGGGAGGAGGATAGATACGCAGTATTTT.

The J gene is TRBJ1-3, the V gene TRBV2, with D perhaps matching TRBD1 (6 bases). The CDR3 consists of 20 residues. V shed 8 bases and J shed 4 bases, with 33 bases lying between them. Germline values: CDR1 SNHLY, CDR2 FYNNEI. The DNA for the CDR3 is TGTGCCAGCTCCGACCCCCGTCGACAGGCTGCCCCTCGTCCGGGAAACACCATATATTTT. It codes for CASSDPRRQAAPRPGNTIYF.

The DNA for the CDR3 is TGTGCCAGCACCCAAAGGGGGAAGCAGTTCTTC. Encoded protein: CASTQRGKQFF. The chain employs TRBV28 and TRBJ2-1, with TRBD1 as a possible D gene (6 bases). V lost 7 bases and J 11 bases, leaving 12 bases between the germline ends. The CDR3 runs 11 residues. Germline assignment: CDR1 MDHEN and CDR2 SYDVKM.

This chain connects TRBV5-4 to TRBJ2-3; no firm D call. Trimming removed 0 bases from V and 4 bases from J, with 3 bases in between. This CDR3 is built from 12 residues. Germline-derived CDR1 and CDR2 are SGHNT and YYREEE (reference sequence). The CDR3 is CASSLVADTQYF. CDR3 bases: TGTGCCAGCAGCTTGGTAGCAGATACGCAGTATTTT.

The chain links TRBV6-5 to TRBJ2-7, with 7 positions matching TRBD2. The CDR3 runs to 15 residues. Losses at the gene ends were 5 bases for V and 4 bases for J; bases not matched to a gene: 11. Germline CDR1 is MNHEY and CDR2 is SVGAGI. CDR3 DNA: TGTGCCAGCAGTACCCAGGGAGGGTATAGATACGAGCAGTACTTC. It is translated as CASSTQGGYRYEQYF.

The chain combines TRBV9 with TRBJ2-6, with TRBD1 identical over 9 bases. The trim removed 5 bases at V and 3 bases at J, leaving 18 bases unmatched. The germline V gene has CDR1 SGDLS and CDR2 YYNGEE. The CDR3 sequence is 20 residues long. CDR3 DNA sequence: TGTGCCAGCAGTGACCCTGGGACAGGGAACCCATATTATGGGGCCAACGTCCTGACTTTC. Its protein product is CASSDPGTGNPYYGANVLTF.

The chain is built from TRBV27 and TRBJ2-5; 10 nucleotides match TRBD1. Germline V gene lookup returns CDR1 MNHEY and CDR2 SMNVEV (reference sequence). The CDR3 spans 15 residues. With V trimmed by 6 bases and J by 4 bases, 8 bases remained unmatched. The CDR3 DNA sequence: TGTGCCAGCAGCCCCGGGACAGGGGAACGAGAGACCCAGTACTTC. Amino acids: CASSPGTGERETQYF.

V usage is TRBV1 and J usage is TRBJ2-1; the D call in the table, TRBD2, was not verified against the DNA. TRBV1 constitutes a pseudogene. The CDR3 consists of 13 residues. The CDR3 DNA reads as TGCACCACAGGGTGGACTAGCTACAATGAGCAGTTCTTC. Residues: CTTGWTSYNEQFF.

Only one count was recorded for this clone. This chain joins TRBV27 and TRBJ2-7, with D perhaps TRBD2 (6 bases). V was clipped by 0 bases and J by 2 bases, with 14 bases between them. CDR3 size: 16 residues. CDR1 is MNHEY, CDR2 SMNVEV, per germline (reference sequence). CDR3 bases: TGTGCCAGCAGTTTATCTGGCGCGGGAACCCCCTACGAGCAGTACTTC. Encoded protein: CASSLSGAGTPYEQYF.

This clone was found once. The J gene is TRBJ1-2, the V gene TRBV6-1; TRBD1 matches at 10 bases. Germline CDR1 MNHNS, CDR2 SASEGT. The CDR3 is made up of 13 amino acids. V shed 4 bases and J 8 bases; nucleotides not matched to a gene: 4. In DNA, the CDR3 is TGTGCCAGCAGTGTGACAGGGGGCTCGGGCTACACCTTC. It specifies CASSVTGGSGYTF.